Described below is a single TCR beta chain sequence and its context. The source of the sample is a study of T cells after yellow fever vaccination. The CDR3 is 18 residues long. With V trimmed by 2 bases and J by 6 bases, 10 bases remained unmatched. TCRdb called the 5' RACE reads again in MiXCR, with one record for every CDR3 protein. Of roughly 63,000 distinct CDR3 sequences detected, 7.4% appear once; the ten largest clones hold about 40%. V usage is TRBV23-1 and J usage is TRBJ2-1, with TRBD2 identical over 13 bases. TRBV23-1 is an ORF, with its function uncertain. This specimen was CD8+ T cells sorted from PBMCs, taken 15 days after the yellow fever booster vaccination. The clonotype originates from a man aged 25-45 years who received the YFV17D yellow fever vaccine. The CDR3 region has the DNA TGCGCCAGCAGTCAAACCTATCCAACTAGCGGGAGGGGCAATGAGCAGTTCTTC. This sequence encodes CASSQTYPTSGRGNEQFF.